The rows below give T cell receptor beta chains drawn from one sample of a study of control samples from healthy donors and cancer patients. Sequenced by immunoSEQ multiplex PCR; TCRdb stores in-frame clones only, minus some. The sample records some 150,000 clones, over 85% being singletons. The material sequenced was blood. Every receptor here comes from a man aged 50 or older in good health. CDR3s include the opening cysteine and the closing phenylalanine or tryptophan. The order of the fields is J gene, D gene, clone size, V gene, CDR3 DNA, CDR3 protein. D genes are given only for firm matches. The size field is filled for only some rows; it gives once, few, many or a size class.

J gene: TRBJ1-2; D gene: NA; clone size: NA; V gene: TRBV2; CDR3 DNA: TGTGCCAGCAGTGAATTAGACATGGACTATGGCTACACCTTC; CDR3 protein: CASSELDMDYGYTF
J gene: TRBJ2-3; D gene: NA; clone size: NA; V gene: TRBV19; CDR3 DNA: TGTGCCAGTAGTATACAGGGATGGGTCACAGATACGCAGTATTTT; CDR3 protein: CASSIQGWVTDTQYF
J gene: TRBJ2-3; D gene: TRBD1; clone size: NA; V gene: TRBV24-1; CDR3 DNA: TGTGCCACCAGTCTGACAGGGGGCACAGATACGCAGTATTTT; CDR3 protein: CATSLTGGTDTQYF
J gene: TRBJ1-2; D gene: NA; clone size: once; V gene: TRBV3-1/TRBV3-2; CDR3 DNA: TGTGCCAGCAGCCAAGAGGGAGGGCCGTTCGGAGGCTACACCTTC; CDR3 protein: CASSQEGGPFGGYTF
J gene: TRBJ2-3; D gene: TRBD2; clone size: NA; V gene: TRBV4-1; CDR3 DNA: TGCGCCAGCAGCCAACCTCTCGGACTAGCGGGTCCGGCAGATACGCAGTATTTT; CDR3 protein: CASSQPLGLAGPADTQYF
J gene: TRBJ2-1; D gene: NA; clone size: NA; V gene: TRBV4-1; CDR3 DNA: TGCGCCAGCAGCCAGCTTGCCAGGCCTGACAATGAGCAGTTCTTC; CDR3 protein: CASSQLARPDNEQFF
J gene: TRBJ2-5; D gene: TRBD1; clone size: NA; V gene: TRBV18; CDR3 DNA: TGTGCCAGCTCACCACACAGGGGGGCCGAAGAGACCCAGTACTTC; CDR3 protein: CASSPHRGAEETQYF
J gene: TRBJ1-1; D gene: TRBD1; clone size: NA; V gene: TRBV5-4; CDR3 DNA: TGTGCCAGCACCGGATCCGACAGGGCGAACACTGAAGCTTTCTTT; CDR3 protein: CASTGSDRANTEAFF
J gene: TRBJ1-1; D gene: NA; clone size: NA; V gene: TRBV4-1; CDR3 DNA: TGCGCCAGCAGCCAAGTTGGGGGGATGAACACTGAAGCTTTCTTT; CDR3 protein: CASSQVGGMNTEAFF
J gene: TRBJ1-2; D gene: TRBD1; clone size: NA; V gene: TRBV6-2/TRBV6-3; CDR3 DNA: TGTGCCAGCAGTTACCCCGGGACAGGGGTACGGGGCTACACCTTC; CDR3 protein: CASSYPGTGVRGYTF
J gene: TRBJ2-6; D gene: TRBD1; clone size: NA; V gene: TRBV5-4; CDR3 DNA: TGTGCCAGCAGCTCCTGGACAGGGAGGTCTGGGGCCAACGTCCTGACTTTC; CDR3 protein: CASSSWTGRSGANVLTF
J gene: TRBJ1-1; D gene: NA; clone size: NA; V gene: TRBV18; CDR3 DNA: TGTGCCAGCTCACCAGGGGTCATGAACACTGAAGCTTTCTTT; CDR3 protein: CASSPGVMNTEAFF
J gene: TRBJ1-1; D gene: TRBD1; clone size: NA; V gene: TRBV6-5; CDR3 DNA: TGTGCCAGTACGCACACAGGGGGGACTGAAGCTTTCTTT; CDR3 protein: CASTHTGGTEAFF
J gene: TRBJ2-7; D gene: NA; clone size: NA; V gene: TRBV29-1; CDR3 DNA: TGCAGCGCCGGGGAGGGGGCCCCCTACGAGCAGTACTTC; CDR3 protein: CSAGEGAPYEQYF
J gene: TRBJ1-2; D gene: NA; clone size: NA; V gene: TRBV6-1; CDR3 DNA: TGTGCCAGCAGTGTAGCGCCGGGCGATGGCTACACCTTC; CDR3 protein: CASSVAPGDGYTF
J gene: TRBJ2-7; D gene: NA; clone size: NA; V gene: TRBV7-9; CDR3 DNA: TGTGCCAGCAGCTTAGAAGCGTACGAGCAGTACTTC; CDR3 protein: CASSLEAYEQYF
J gene: TRBJ1-1; D gene: NA; clone size: NA; V gene: TRBV5-1; CDR3 DNA: TGCGCCAGCAGCCCGACTCAGGGTTCCACTGAAGCTTTCTTT; CDR3 protein: CASSPTQGSTEAFF
J gene: TRBJ2-7; D gene: TRBD2; clone size: NA; V gene: TRBV12-5; CDR3 DNA: TGTGCTAGTGCAAGGGGTAGCGGGTACGAGCAGTACTTC; CDR3 protein: CASARGSGYEQYF
J gene: TRBJ2-3; D gene: NA; clone size: NA; V gene: TRBV18; CDR3 DNA: TGTGCCAGCTCACGGACGGGAGGCACAGATACGCAGTATTTT; CDR3 protein: CASSRTGGTDTQYF
J gene: TRBJ1-5; D gene: NA; clone size: NA; V gene: TRBV30; CDR3 DNA: TGTGCCTGGAGTCCCTCTTTCGGGGGAGGCGGACAGCCCCAGCATTTT; CDR3 protein: CAWSPSFGGGGQPQHF
J gene: TRBJ2-7; D gene: NA; clone size: NA; V gene: TRBV28; CDR3 DNA: TGTGCCAGCAGTTTAGGAACCCGGGAAACCTACGAGCAGTACTTC; CDR3 protein: CASSLGTRETYEQYF
J gene: TRBJ2-7; D gene: TRBD2; clone size: NA; V gene: TRBV27; CDR3 DNA: TGTGCCAGCAGTTTAAGGCGGGAGAGGTACGAGCAGTACTTC; CDR3 protein: CASSLRRERYEQYF
J gene: TRBJ1-4; D gene: TRBD1; clone size: NA; V gene: TRBV28; CDR3 DNA: TGTGCCAGCAGTTCTTTCACAGGGGCTAATGAAAAACTGTTTTTT; CDR3 protein: CASSSFTGANEKLFF
J gene: TRBJ2-7; D gene: NA; clone size: NA; V gene: TRBV11-2; CDR3 DNA: TGTGCCAGCAGCCGCCTAGGGAGCGGTTCCTACGAGCAGTACTTC; CDR3 protein: CASSRLGSGSYEQYF
J gene: TRBJ2-2; D gene: TRBD2; clone size: NA; V gene: TRBV19; CDR3 DNA: TGTGCCAGTAAAACCGGGAGGGTCGCCGGGGAGCTGTTTTTT; CDR3 protein: CASKTGRVAGELFF
J gene: TRBJ2-7; D gene: NA; clone size: NA; V gene: TRBV5-1; CDR3 DNA: TGCGCCAGCAGCTTGCAGGGAATGGGCGACGAGCAGTACTTC; CDR3 protein: CASSLQGMGDEQYF
J gene: TRBJ2-5; D gene: NA; clone size: NA; V gene: TRBV5-1; CDR3 DNA: TGCGCCAGCAGCTTGGCCGGGGGACAAGAGACCCAGTACTTC; CDR3 protein: CASSLAGGQETQYF
J gene: TRBJ2-5; D gene: NA; clone size: NA; V gene: TRBV2; CDR3 DNA: TGTGCCAGCAGTGAGGGGCCAAACGGAGAGACCCAGTACTTC; CDR3 protein: CASSEGPNGETQYF
J gene: TRBJ2-7; D gene: NA; clone size: NA; V gene: TRBV6-5; CDR3 DNA: TGTGCCAGCAGTCCGGGGGGCGACGAGCAGTACTTC; CDR3 protein: CASSPGGDEQYF
J gene: TRBJ2-2; D gene: NA; clone size: once; V gene: TRBV18; CDR3 DNA: TGTGCCAGCTCACCCGCACGGGAGCTGTTTTTT; CDR3 protein: CASSPARELFF
J gene: TRBJ2-1; D gene: TRBD2; clone size: NA; V gene: TRBV28; CDR3 DNA: TGTGCCAGCAGTCGGACTAGCGGGAGAAATGAGCAGTTCTTC; CDR3 protein: CASSRTSGRNEQFF
J gene: TRBJ2-4; D gene: NA; clone size: NA; V gene: TRBV28; CDR3 DNA: TGTGCCAGCAGTTCAGACAGGCAGTACTTC; CDR3 protein: CASSSDRQYF
J gene: TRBJ2-7; D gene: TRBD1; clone size: NA; V gene: TRBV6-5; CDR3 DNA: TGTGCCAGCAGTTACACCGGGACAGGCATCTCCTACGAGCAGTACTTC; CDR3 protein: CASSYTGTGISYEQYF
J gene: TRBJ1-2; D gene: NA; clone size: NA; V gene: TRBV2; CDR3 DNA: TGTGCCAGCAGTCCCAGACAGGCCCTGGGCTATGGCTACACCTTC; CDR3 protein: CASSPRQALGYGYTF
J gene: TRBJ2-7; D gene: TRBD2; clone size: once; V gene: TRBV6-5; CDR3 DNA: TGTGCCAGCAGTTACTCCTCTAGCGGTCTCACCTACGAGCAGTACTTC; CDR3 protein: CASSYSSSGLTYEQYF
J gene: TRBJ2-5; D gene: NA; clone size: few; V gene: TRBV5-1; CDR3 DNA: TGCGCCAGCAGCTCAGGCAACCCCCAAGAGACCCAGTACTTC; CDR3 protein: CASSSGNPQETQYF
J gene: TRBJ2-7; D gene: NA; clone size: NA; V gene: TRBV14; CDR3 DNA: TGTGCCAGCAGCCAAGGAGCCGGGAGAACCCACGAGCAGTACTTC; CDR3 protein: CASSQGAGRTHEQYF
J gene: TRBJ1-1; D gene: NA; clone size: NA; V gene: TRBV19; CDR3 DNA: TGTGCCAGTAGTATAATGGGGCTGTCTGAAGCTTTCTTT; CDR3 protein: CASSIMGLSEAFF
J gene: TRBJ2-1; D gene: NA; clone size: NA; V gene: TRBV18; CDR3 DNA: TGTGCCAGCTCACCACAGGCGTGGGTTTACAATGAGCAGTTCTTC; CDR3 protein: CASSPQAWVYNEQFF
J gene: TRBJ2-7; D gene: TRBD1; clone size: NA; V gene: TRBV18; CDR3 DNA: TGTGCCAGCTCACTGACAGGGGGCCAATCTTTCTACGAGCAGTACTTC; CDR3 protein: CASSLTGGQSFYEQYF
J gene: TRBJ2-6; D gene: TRBD2; clone size: NA; V gene: TRBV3-1/TRBV3-2; CDR3 DNA: TGTGCCAGCAGCCTTAGACTAGCGGAGGCCAACGTCCTGACTTTC; CDR3 protein: CASSLRLAEANVLTF
J gene: TRBJ2-1; D gene: TRBD2; clone size: NA; V gene: TRBV4-1; CDR3 DNA: TGCGCCAGCAGCCAAGTTAGCGGGAGGGGTGAGCAGTTCTTC; CDR3 protein: CASSQVSGRGEQFF
J gene: TRBJ2-1; D gene: NA; clone size: NA; V gene: TRBV6-1; CDR3 DNA: TGTGCCAGCAGTGAAGAATTTGTAAGGCGGTATGAGCAGTTCTTC; CDR3 protein: CASSEEFVRRYEQFF
J gene: TRBJ1-5; D gene: NA; clone size: once; V gene: TRBV19; CDR3 DNA: TGTGCCAGTAGCCCCGGGACTTATCAGCCCCAGCATTTT; CDR3 protein: CASSPGTYQPQHF
J gene: TRBJ2-5; D gene: NA; clone size: NA; V gene: TRBV7-5; CDR3 DNA: TGTGCCAGAAGACTCGGAGCCGGGAAAGAGACCCAGTACTTC; CDR3 protein: CARRLGAGKETQYF
J gene: TRBJ2-3; D gene: TRBD1; clone size: NA; V gene: TRBV18; CDR3 DNA: TGTGCCAGCTCAACCGACCAGGGGGCGCTTAGCACAGATACGCAGTATTTT; CDR3 protein: CASSTDQGALSTDTQYF
J gene: TRBJ2-1; D gene: NA; clone size: NA; V gene: TRBV28; CDR3 DNA: TGTGCCAGCAGTTTATTACAGAACCTGGGTGGCAATGAGCAGTTCTTC; CDR3 protein: CASSLLQNLGGNEQFF